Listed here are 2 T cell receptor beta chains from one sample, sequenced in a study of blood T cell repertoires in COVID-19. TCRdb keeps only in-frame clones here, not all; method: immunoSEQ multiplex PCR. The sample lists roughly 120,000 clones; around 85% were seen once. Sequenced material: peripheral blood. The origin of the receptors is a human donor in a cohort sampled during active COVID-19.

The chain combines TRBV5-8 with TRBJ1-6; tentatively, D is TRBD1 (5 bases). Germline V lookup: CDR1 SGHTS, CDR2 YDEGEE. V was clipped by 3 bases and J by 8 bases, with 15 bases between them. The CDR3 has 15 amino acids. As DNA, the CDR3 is TGTGCCAGCAGCTCAGGACACTTTGGGGATTCACCCCTCCACTTT. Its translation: CASSSGHFGDSPLHF.

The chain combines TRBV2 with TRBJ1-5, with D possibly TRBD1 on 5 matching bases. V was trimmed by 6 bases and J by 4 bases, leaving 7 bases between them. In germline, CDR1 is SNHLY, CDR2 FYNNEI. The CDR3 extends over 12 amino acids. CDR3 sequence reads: CASRQVNQPQHF. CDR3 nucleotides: TGTGCCAGCAGACAGGTTAATCAGCCCCAGCATTTT.